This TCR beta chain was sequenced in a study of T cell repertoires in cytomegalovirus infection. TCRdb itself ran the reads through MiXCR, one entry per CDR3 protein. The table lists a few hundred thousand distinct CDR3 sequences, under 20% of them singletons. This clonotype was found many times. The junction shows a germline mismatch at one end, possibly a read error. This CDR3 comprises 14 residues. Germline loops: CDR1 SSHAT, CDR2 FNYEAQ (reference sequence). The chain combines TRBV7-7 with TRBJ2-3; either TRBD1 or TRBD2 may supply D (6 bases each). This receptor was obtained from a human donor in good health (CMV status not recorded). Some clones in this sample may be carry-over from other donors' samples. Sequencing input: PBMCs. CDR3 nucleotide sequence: TGTGCTAGCAGCTTGGGGGGCTGGGGAGATACGCAGTATTTT. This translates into CASSLGGWGDTQYF.